These 18 T cell receptor beta chains originate from one sample sequenced in a study of shared T cell receptors in the human thymus. This table comes from immunoSEQ multiplex PCR, and its TCRdb copy is limited to in-frame clones, with some not included. The sample contains 600,000 to 900,000 clones, 70% to 90% of which appear only once. Another study also made use of these data, one on human thymus T cells.

The sample consisted of thymocytes. These receptors came from a girl under three years old with a congenital heart defect.

V gene TRBV19 combines with J gene TRBJ2-2, with 7 bases fitting TRBD1. CDR3 length: 16 amino acids. Per the germline V gene, CDR1 is LNHDA and CDR2 is SQIVND (reference sequence). J lost 4 bases, V lost 8 bases, and 13 bases had no gene match. The DNA for the CDR3 is TGTGCCAGTGTCGGGTCGGGGACAGAATCCACCGGGGAGCTGTTTTTT. It specifies CASVGSGTESTGELFF.

This clone was counted between two and nine times. The rearrangement links TRBV18 to TRBJ1-1; D ambiguous. V dropped 3 bases and J dropped 2 bases, with 19 bases sitting between them. The CDR3 contains 17 residues. Germline V gives CDR1 KGHSH, CDR2 LQKENI. The CDR3, as DNA: TGTGCCAGCTCACCCGGGTTTCGGGAGTCTATTAACACTGAAGCTTTCTTT. Its translation: CASSPGFRESINTEAFF. The full variable domain, its missing parts supplied by reference TRBV18 and TRBJ1-1, is NAGVMQNPRHLVRRRGQEARLRCSPMKGHSHVYWYRQLPEEGLKFMVYLQKENIIDESGMPKERFSAEFPKEGPSILRIQQVVRGDSAAYFCASSPGFRESINTEAFFGQGTRLTVV.

Details on this clone: At one end, the junction sequence differs from germline, possibly due to a read error. The chain links TRBV9 to TRBJ1-2; D not resolved. Germline V gives CDR1 SGDLS, CDR2 YYNGEE. The CDR3 is 15 residues long. CDR3 protein: CASSVIISSKYGYTF. The CDR3, as DNA: TGTGCCAGCAGCGTTATTATAAGCTCTAAGTATGGCTACACCTTC.

The rearrangement links TRBV28 to TRBJ2-3, with TRBD1 as a possible D gene (5 bases). The V gene's germline CDR1 is MDHEN and CDR2 SYDVKM. V lost 5 bases and J lost 4, with 10 bases in between. The CDR3 is 13 amino acids. The CDR3 reads CASSDSVADTQYF. The CDR3 DNA follows: TGTGCCAGCAGTGACAGTGTCGCAGATACGCAGTATTTT.

The chain carries TRBV27 and TRBJ1-1; D is uncertain. Trimming removed 7 bases from V and 5 bases from J, with 14 bases in between. The CDR3 length is 13 residues. Looked up from germline, CDR1 is MNHEY and CDR2 is SMNVEV (reference sequence). As DNA, the CDR3 is TGTGCCAGCATCCCCAAGTGGAGAACTGAAGCTTTCTTT. It translates to CASIPKWRTEAFF.

This clone has just a few counts. The rearrangement uses TRBV11-2 and TRBJ2-1, with D possibly TRBD2 on 6 matching bases. The germline V gene has CDR1 SGHAT and CDR2 FQNNGV. CDR3 size: 19 residues. V lost 1 base and J 8 bases, leaving 27 bases between the germline ends. This chain's CDR3 is CASSLVRELAVVEFDEQFF. For the CDR3, the DNA is TGTGCCAGCAGCTTAGTTCGGGAACTAGCTGTGGTGGAATTCGATGAGCAGTTCTTC. Looking up the rest from reference TRBV11-2 and TRBJ2-1 gives the full variable domain: EAGVAQSPRYKIIEKRQSVAFWCNPISGHATLYWYQQILGQGPKLLIQFQNNGVVDDSQLPKDRFSAERLKGVDSTLKIQPAKLEDSAVYLCASSLVRELAVVEFDEQFFGPGTRLTVL.

The genes are TRBV7-9 and TRBJ1-6; the D is unclear. V lost 3 bases and J lost 8, with 8 bases in between. This CDR3 has 13 residues. Germline loops: CDR1 SEHNR, CDR2 FQNEAQ (reference sequence). The CDR3 loop is CASSLGFYSPLHF. The CDR3 DNA follows: TGTGCCAGCAGCTTGGGCTTTTATTCACCCCTCCACTTT.

This chain joins TRBV5-1 and TRBJ1-2, with D possibly TRBD1 on 5 matching bases. V was trimmed by 2 bases and J by 6 bases, leaving 20 bases between them. Germline values: CDR1 SGHRS, CDR2 YFSETQ. This CDR3 contains 16 residues. The CDR3 sequence: CASSFNMQGSCNGYTF. The CDR3 DNA is TGCGCCAGCAGCTTTAATATGCAGGGCTCCTGTAATGGCTACACCTTC.

The chain links TRBV10-2 to TRBJ2-7; TRBD1 aligns across 9 bases. Germline trimming cut 8 bases from V and 2 bases from J; bases unmatched to any gene: 4. CDR3 length: 13 amino acids. Germline values: CDR1 WSHSY, CDR2 SAAADI. The CDR3 is CASRRTGAYEQYF. DNA of the CDR3: TGCGCCAGCCGCCGGACAGGGGCCTACGAGCAGTACTTC.

The chain links TRBV5-8 to TRBJ1-5; unclear D gene. The germline V gene encodes CDR1 SGHTS and CDR2 YDEGEE. Trimming left V 4 bases short and J 0 bases short, with 14 bases between. The CDR3 consists of 16 residues. CDR3 protein: CASSPPGSNSNQPQHF. The CDR3 DNA reads as TGTGCCAGCAGCCCTCCGGGGTCAAATAGCAATCAGCCCCAGCATTTT. The full variable domain, in which reference TRBV5-8 and TRBJ1-5 provide the parts outside the CDR3, is EAGVTQSPTHLIKTRGQQATLRCSPISGHTSVYWYQQALGLGLQFLLWYDEGEERNRGNFPPRFSGRQFPNYSSELNVNALELEDSALYLCASSPPGSNSNQPQHFGDGTRLSIL.

The chain joins TRBV7-9 to TRBJ1-5; D is uncertain. The germline gives CDR1 SEHNR, CDR2 FQNEAQ (reference sequence). The CDR3 loop spans 16 amino acids. Trimming shortened V by 2 bases and J by 1 base, and 12 bases separated the two germline ends. The chain's CDR3 is CASSLCEGPSNQPQHF. The DNA for the CDR3 is TGTGCCAGCAGCTTATGTGAGGGCCCGAGCAATCAGCCCCAGCATTTT.

The chain is built from TRBV7-6 and TRBJ1-5; TRBD1 aligns across 10 bases. Losses at the gene ends were 6 bases for V and 7 bases for J; bases not matched to a gene: 12. Germline assignment: CDR1 SGHVS and CDR2 FNYEAQ. The CDR3 totals 16 residues. CDR3 amino acids: CASSPNQTGGAQPQHF. The CDR3 DNA reads as TGTGCCAGCAGTCCTAACCAGACAGGGGGCGCACAGCCCCAGCATTTT.

This chain uses TRBV4-3 with TRBJ1-4, with 9 bases that match TRBD1. There are 15 residues in the CDR3. After removal of 3 bases from V and 4 bases from J, the junction contained 3 bases not matched to a gene. Germline V gene sequence: CDR1 LGHNA, CDR2 YSLEER. CDR3 DNA sequence: TGCGCCAGCAGCCACGCGGACAGGGGTAATGAAAAACTGTTTTTT. Translated, it gives CASSHADRGNEKLFF.

The chain employs TRBV13 and TRBJ1-3; no clear D. The germline V gene has CDR1 PRHDT and CDR2 FYEKMQ (reference sequence). V shed 3 bases and J shed 2 bases, with 11 bases lying between them. This CDR3 comprises 15 residues. CDR3 DNA: TGTGCCAGCAGCTTTGAGGGTTCCGCTGGAAACACCATATATTTT. Translation: CASSFEGSAGNTIYF.

This clone appeared once. The rearrangement links TRBV25-1 to TRBJ1-2; 9 positions match TRBD1. The CDR3 length is 12 residues. V shed 8 bases, J shed 8 bases, and the junction held 6 bases outside the gene matches. CDR1 and CDR2 (germline): MGHDK, SYGVNS. The CDR3 protein is CASQGQGGGYTF. CDR3 in DNA: TGTGCCAGCCAGGGACAGGGCGGCGGCTACACCTTC.

The chain couples TRBV19 to TRBJ1-1; weak D call: TRBD1 (5 bases). V gave up 0 bases and J gave up 0 bases, with 17 bases separating them. From germline, CDR1 is LNHDA and CDR2 SQIVND (reference sequence). CDR3 length equals 18 residues. CDR3 in DNA: TGTGCCAGTAGTATAGAGGAGAGACAGCCAACCATGAACACTGAAGCTTTCTTT. Translating it yields CASSIEERQPTMNTEAFF.

The chain couples TRBV10-2 to TRBJ1-2, with D possibly being TRBD1 (5 bases). Looked up from germline, CDR1 is WSHSY and CDR2 is SAAADI. Trimming left V 7 bases short and J 4 bases short, with 19 bases between. This CDR3 is 15 amino acids long. The CDR3 DNA is TGCGCCAGCATGACAGTTACGTCAAATCGCTATGGCTACACCTTC. Its protein is CASMTVTSNRYGYTF.

The J gene is TRBJ2-3, the V gene TRBV29-1; no firm D call. The CDR3 consists of 18 residues. Trimming stripped 0 bases from V and 3 bases from J, with 22 bases between. Looked up from germline, CDR1 is SQVTM and CDR2 is ANQGSEA. CDR3 loop: CSVEDPGLDRLRTDTQYF. The CDR3 region has the DNA TGCAGCGTTGAAGATCCCGGATTAGACCGTTTGAGGACAGATACGCAGTATTTT.